This TCR beta chain comes out of a study of blood T cells in healthy people across ages. Study-level results: Unsorted PBMCs prevented conclusive naive versus antigen-experienced comparison.

For the second PCR, which ran for roughly 7 to 11 cycles, a sample-barcoded 5' primer and a J-beta primer mix were used. TCRdb re-called the 5' RACE reads with MiXCR, one entry per CDR3 protein. This sample carries roughly 790,000 distinct CDR3 sequences, roughly 44% of them seen once, and the ten largest clones take about 20%. A remark on this clonotype: The antigen is undetermined.

The amount of total RNA extracted per sample was at least 5.5 micrograms. The CDR3 runs 15 residues. V lost 6 bases to trimming and J lost 0 bases, with 12 bases between them. The germline gives CDR1 MNHEY, CDR2 SVGEGT. This receptor was obtained from a woman aged 55-70 years in good health. The rearrangement joins TRBV6-2 or TRBV6-3 to TRBJ2-1; D uncertain. Specimen: blood. The CDR3 DNA reads as TGTGCCAGCAGCTATCCGAAGAGCTCCTACAATGAGCAGTTCTTC. Protein: CASSYPKSSYNEQFF.